This TCR beta chain was captured in a study of shared clonotypes between healthy human individuals. Per the germline V gene, CDR1 is KGHSH and CDR2 is LQKENI. Trimming pared 2 bases from V and 7 bases from J, leaving 12 bases between. The length of the CDR3 is 13 residues. Regarding the study as a whole: Donors were few, which limited the genetic and exposure-history diversity represented. Non-shared clonotypes had lower generation probabilities than clonotypes shared by all four sorted-subset donors. Only blood underwent sampling, and tissue repertoires likely differ.

Generated by immunoSEQ multiplex PCR, the TCRdb table keeps only in-frame clones and is missing some. The sample records hundreds of thousands of clones, less than 80% being singletons. In regard to this clone: Its specificity is not known.

Sequenced material: memory CD4+ T cells sorted from blood. This sample's subset: CD45RA-negative fraction. The chain combines TRBV18 with TRBJ2-7; perhaps D is TRBD1 or TRBD2 (6 bases each). The receptor was derived from a woman aged 30 to 39 in good health. The CDR3 spells CASSPMGAGEQYF. As DNA, the CDR3 is TGTGCCAGCTCACCAATGGGGGCGGGGGAGCAGTACTTC. Based on the CDR3 plus reference TRBV18 and TRBJ2-7, the full variable domain is NAGVMQNPRHLVRRRGQEARLRCSPMKGHSHVYWYRQLPEEGLKFMVYLQKENIIDESGMPKERFSAEFPKEGPSILRIQQVVRGDSAAYFCASSPMGAGEQYFGPGTRLTVT.